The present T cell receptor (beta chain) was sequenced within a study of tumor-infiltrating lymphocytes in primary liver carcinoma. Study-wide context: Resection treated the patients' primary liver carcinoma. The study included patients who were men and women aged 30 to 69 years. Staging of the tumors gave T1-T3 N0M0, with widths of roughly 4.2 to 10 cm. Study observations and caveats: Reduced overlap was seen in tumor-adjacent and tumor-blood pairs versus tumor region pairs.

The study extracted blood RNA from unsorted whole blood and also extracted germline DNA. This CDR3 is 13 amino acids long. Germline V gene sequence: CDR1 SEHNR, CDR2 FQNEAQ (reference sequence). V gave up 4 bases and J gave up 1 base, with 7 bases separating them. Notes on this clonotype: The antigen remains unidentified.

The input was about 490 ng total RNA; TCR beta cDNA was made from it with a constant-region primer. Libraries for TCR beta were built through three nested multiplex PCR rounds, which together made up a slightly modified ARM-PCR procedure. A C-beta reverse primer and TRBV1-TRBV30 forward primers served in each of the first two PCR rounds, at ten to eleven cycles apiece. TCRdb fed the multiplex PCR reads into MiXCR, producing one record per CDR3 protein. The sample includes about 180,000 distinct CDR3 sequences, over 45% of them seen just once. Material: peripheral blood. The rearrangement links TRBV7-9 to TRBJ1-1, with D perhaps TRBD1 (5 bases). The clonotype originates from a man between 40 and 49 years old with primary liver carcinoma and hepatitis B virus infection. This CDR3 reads CASSSDRNTEAFF. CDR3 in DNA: TGTGCCAGCAGCTCAGACAGGAACACTGAAGCTTTCTTT.